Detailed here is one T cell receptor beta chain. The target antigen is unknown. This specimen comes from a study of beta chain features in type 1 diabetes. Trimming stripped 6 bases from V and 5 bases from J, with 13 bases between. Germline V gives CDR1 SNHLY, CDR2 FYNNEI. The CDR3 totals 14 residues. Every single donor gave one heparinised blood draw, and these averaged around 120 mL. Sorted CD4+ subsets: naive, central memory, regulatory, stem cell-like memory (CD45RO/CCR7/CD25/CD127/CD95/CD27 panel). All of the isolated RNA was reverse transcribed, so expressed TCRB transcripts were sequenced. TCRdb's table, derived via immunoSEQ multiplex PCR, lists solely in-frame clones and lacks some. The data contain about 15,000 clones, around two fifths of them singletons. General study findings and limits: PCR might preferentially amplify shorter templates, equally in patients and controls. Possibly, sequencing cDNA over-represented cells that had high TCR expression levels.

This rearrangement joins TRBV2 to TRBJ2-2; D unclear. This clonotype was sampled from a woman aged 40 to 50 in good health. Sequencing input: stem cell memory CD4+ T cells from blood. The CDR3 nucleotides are TGTGCCAGCAGCGGAACGCTAGGAACCGGGGAGCTGTTTTTT. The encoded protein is CASSGTLGTGELFF.